This T cell receptor (beta chain) was recovered during a study of OX40 agonist ivuxolimab in advanced cancers. This CDR3 is 15 amino acids long. V was trimmed by 0 bases and J by 0 bases, leaving 6 bases between them. CDR1 is MNHEY and CDR2 is SVGAGI in the germline V gene. Points from the study as a whole: Expanded clones were, on average, more numerous among CD8+ T cells than CD4+. Some of the nonresponding patients also showed low levels of normalized T-cell clonal expansion. By week 6 at 0.1 to 3.0 mg/kg, blood CD4+ and CD8+ T cells had expanded clonally.

This clone has just a few counts. The target antigen is unknown. Method: immunoSEQ multiplex PCR; TCRdb's copy keeps in-frame clones and lacks some. The table shows about 64,000 clones, with 87% occurring only once. Researchers took blood at baseline, on cycle 4 day 1, and on cycle 7 day 1. The sequence was obtained from an adult with an advanced solid tumor such as melanoma, head and neck, liver or kidney cancer. This chain joins TRBV6-5 and TRBJ1-3; no firm D call. Here the sequenced sample was CD4+ or CD8+ T cells sorted from blood, taken in a trial of the OX40 agonist ivuxolimab. DNA of the CDR3: TGTGCCAGCAGTTACTCGCGCAGCTCTGGAAACACCATATATTTT. Its protein is CASSYSRSSGNTIYF.